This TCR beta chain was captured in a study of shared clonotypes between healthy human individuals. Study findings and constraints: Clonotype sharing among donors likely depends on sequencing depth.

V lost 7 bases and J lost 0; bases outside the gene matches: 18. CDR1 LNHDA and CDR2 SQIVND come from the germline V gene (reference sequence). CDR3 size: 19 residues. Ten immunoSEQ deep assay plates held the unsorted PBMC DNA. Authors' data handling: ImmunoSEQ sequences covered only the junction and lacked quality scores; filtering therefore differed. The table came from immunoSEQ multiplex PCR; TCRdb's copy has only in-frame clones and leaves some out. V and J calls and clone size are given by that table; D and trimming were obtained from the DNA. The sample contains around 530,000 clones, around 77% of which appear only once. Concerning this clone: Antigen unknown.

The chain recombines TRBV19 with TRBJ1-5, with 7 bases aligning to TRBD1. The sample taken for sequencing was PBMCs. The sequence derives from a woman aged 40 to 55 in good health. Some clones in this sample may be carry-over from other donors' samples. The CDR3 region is CASMGLLGDRDYSNQPQHF. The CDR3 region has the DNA TGTGCCAGTATGGGCCTTTTGGGGGACAGAGACTATAGCAATCAGCCCCAGCATTTT.